Listed below are T cell receptor beta chains from one sample, sequenced in a study of shared clonotypes between healthy human individuals. Clones were sequenced by immunoSEQ multiplex PCR, and TCRdb holds only the in-frame ones, with some missing. The sample includes about 820,000 clones, over 90% of them seen just once. Source material: naive CD8+ T cells sorted from blood. The receptors come from a man aged 25 to 40 in good health. The CDR3 runs from the conserved cysteine through the conserved F or W. Fields, in order: D gene, V gene, clone size, J gene, CDR3 DNA, CDR3 protein. D genes are given only for firm matches. Clone size is given for some rows only: seen once, a few or many times, or a class if the clone is expanded.

d_call: TRBD2
v_call: TRBV5-1
clone_size: -
j_call: TRBJ2-1
cdr3_nt: TGCGCCAGCAGCACTGGGACTAGCGGGACGACTTACAATGAGCAGTTCTTC
cdr3_aa: CASSTGTSGTTYNEQFF

d_call: TRBD2
v_call: TRBV9
clone_size: -
j_call: TRBJ2-2
cdr3_nt: TGTGCCAGCAGCGTAGGGGAGGGAACCGGGGAGCTGTTTTTT
cdr3_aa: CASSVGEGTGELFF

d_call: TRBD1
v_call: TRBV7-2
clone_size: once
j_call: TRBJ2-4
cdr3_nt: TGTGCCAGCAGCCCCCCTCTCCGGGACAGGGTTCCGTACTTC
cdr3_aa: CASSPPLRDRVPYF

d_call: TRBD2
v_call: TRBV5-1
clone_size: -
j_call: TRBJ2-1
cdr3_nt: TGCGCCAGCAGCTTGGGAGCGGGAGGCTTCTATGAGCAGTTCTTC
cdr3_aa: CASSLGAGGFYEQFF

d_call: -
v_call: TRBV6-4
clone_size: -
j_call: TRBJ2-2
cdr3_nt: TGTGCCAGCAGTTTTACAGGGACCGGGGAGCTGTTTTTT
cdr3_aa: CASSFTGTGELFF

d_call: TRBD2
v_call: TRBV4-1
clone_size: once
j_call: TRBJ2-3
cdr3_nt: TGCGCCAGCAGCCAAGCTGGACCGGGACTAGCGGGACGCACAGATACGCAGTATTTT
cdr3_aa: CASSQAGPGLAGRTDTQYF

d_call: TRBD1
v_call: TRBV6-4
clone_size: -
j_call: TRBJ2-2
cdr3_nt: TGTGCCAGCAGTGACTCGCCGACAGGGGATCCCGGGGAGCTGTTTTTT
cdr3_aa: CASSDSPTGDPGELFF

d_call: -
v_call: TRBV9
clone_size: -
j_call: TRBJ1-2
cdr3_nt: TGTGCCAGCAGCGTAGGAAGTTCTATTACAGTCGGCGGCTACACCTTC
cdr3_aa: CASSVGSSITVGGYTF

d_call: TRBD2
v_call: TRBV10-1
clone_size: -
j_call: TRBJ2-1
cdr3_nt: TGCGCCAGGAAAAGACTAGCGGGAGATAATGAGCAGTTCTTC
cdr3_aa: CARKRLAGDNEQFF

d_call: -
v_call: TRBV27
clone_size: once
j_call: TRBJ2-5
cdr3_nt: TGTGCCAGCAGTTCGACCCCGGGGCCCCAAGAGACCCAGTACTTC
cdr3_aa: CASSSTPGPQETQYF

d_call: TRBD1
v_call: TRBV5-6
clone_size: once
j_call: TRBJ1-1
cdr3_nt: TGTGCCAGCAGCTGGGGGACAGGTTTGGTCACTGAAGCTTTCTTT
cdr3_aa: CASSWGTGLVTEAFF

d_call: -
v_call: TRBV7-9
clone_size: once
j_call: TRBJ2-2
cdr3_nt: TGTGCCAGCGACAAGCAGTCGGGGCAGCCAAGACCGAACACCGGGGAGCTGTTTTTT
cdr3_aa: CASDKQSGQPRPNTGELFF

d_call: -
v_call: TRBV14
clone_size: -
j_call: TRBJ2-7
cdr3_nt: TGTGCCAGCAGCCAAGGGCGTCACTACGAGCAGTACTTC
cdr3_aa: CASSQGRHYEQYF

d_call: TRBD2
v_call: TRBV5-6
clone_size: -
j_call: TRBJ2-7
cdr3_nt: TGTGCCAGCAGCTGGCCGACTAGCGGGCGATACGAGCAGTACTTC
cdr3_aa: CASSWPTSGRYEQYF

d_call: -
v_call: TRBV7-6
clone_size: -
j_call: TRBJ2-7
cdr3_nt: TGTGCCAGCAGCGCAGGGGGGTCCTACGAGCAGTACTTC
cdr3_aa: CASSAGGSYEQYF

d_call: TRBD1
v_call: TRBV9
clone_size: -
j_call: TRBJ1-2
cdr3_nt: TGTGCCAGCAGCGGAGCTAGGGACAGGGGGCCGACGTCCTTTGGCTACACCTTC
cdr3_aa: CASSGARDRGPTSFGYTF

d_call: -
v_call: TRBV7-2
clone_size: once
j_call: TRBJ2-1
cdr3_nt: TGTGCCAGCAGCCCCGCGATAAGCGATGAGCAGTTCTTC
cdr3_aa: CASSPAISDEQFF

d_call: -
v_call: TRBV6-5
clone_size: -
j_call: TRBJ1-2
cdr3_nt: TGTGCCAGCAGGCTCGCCTCAGGGATTGGTTATGGCTACACCTTC
cdr3_aa: CASRLASGIGYGYTF

d_call: TRBD2
v_call: TRBV5-1
clone_size: -
j_call: TRBJ2-1
cdr3_nt: TGCGCCAGCAGCTTGGCGTTAGGACTAGCGGGAGAGGAGCAGTTCTTC
cdr3_aa: CASSLALGLAGEEQFF

d_call: TRBD1
v_call: TRBV27
clone_size: -
j_call: TRBJ2-7
cdr3_nt: TGTGCCAGCGGGGACAGGGGGTACGAGCAGTACTTC
cdr3_aa: CASGDRGYEQYF

d_call: -
v_call: TRBV15
clone_size: -
j_call: TRBJ1-3
cdr3_nt: TGTGCCACCTGGGGGGGAAACACCATATATTTT
cdr3_aa: CATWGGNTIYF

d_call: TRBD2
v_call: TRBV9
clone_size: -
j_call: TRBJ2-1
cdr3_nt: TGTGCCAGCAGTCTAGCGGGATTAATTAACAATGAGCAGTTCTTC
cdr3_aa: CASSLAGLINNEQFF

d_call: -
v_call: TRBV7-9
clone_size: -
j_call: TRBJ2-6
cdr3_nt: TGTGCCAGCAGCTTAGGGGTCCCCTCTGGGGCCAACGTCCTGACTTTC
cdr3_aa: CASSLGVPSGANVLTF

d_call: -
v_call: TRBV11-2
clone_size: -
j_call: TRBJ2-5
cdr3_nt: TGTGCCAGCAGCTTAGAGGCCTCGGAGACCCAGTACTTC
cdr3_aa: CASSLEASETQYF

d_call: -
v_call: TRBV21-1
clone_size: -
j_call: TRBJ1-3
cdr3_nt: TGTGCCAGCAGCAAACCGACGGACTCTGGAAACACCATATATTTT
cdr3_aa: CASSKPTDSGNTIYF

d_call: TRBD2
v_call: TRBV7-7
clone_size: -
j_call: TRBJ2-1
cdr3_nt: TGTGCTAGCAGCTTAGGGACTAGCGGGGGGCCTTACAATGAGCAGTTCTTC
cdr3_aa: CASSLGTSGGPYNEQFF

d_call: TRBD2
v_call: TRBV27
clone_size: -
j_call: TRBJ2-7
cdr3_nt: TGTGCCAGCAGTCCCGGGACTAGCGGGAGCAACGAGCAGTACTTC
cdr3_aa: CASSPGTSGSNEQYF